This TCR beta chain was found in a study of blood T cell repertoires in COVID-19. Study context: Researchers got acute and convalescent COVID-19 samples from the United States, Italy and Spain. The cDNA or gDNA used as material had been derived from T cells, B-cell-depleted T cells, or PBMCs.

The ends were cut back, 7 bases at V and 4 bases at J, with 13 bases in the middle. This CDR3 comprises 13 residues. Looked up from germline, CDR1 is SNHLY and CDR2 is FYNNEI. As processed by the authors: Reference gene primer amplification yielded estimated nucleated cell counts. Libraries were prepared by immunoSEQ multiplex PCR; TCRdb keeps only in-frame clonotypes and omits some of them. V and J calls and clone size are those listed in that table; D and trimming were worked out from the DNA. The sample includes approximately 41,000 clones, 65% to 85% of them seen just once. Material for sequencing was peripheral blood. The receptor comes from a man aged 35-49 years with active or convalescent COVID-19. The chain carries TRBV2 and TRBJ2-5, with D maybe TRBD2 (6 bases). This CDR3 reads CASKWTITETQYF. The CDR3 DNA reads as TGTGCCAGCAAATGGACTATTACAGAGACCCAGTACTTC. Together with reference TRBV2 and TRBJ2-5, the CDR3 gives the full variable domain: EPEVTQTPSHQVTQMGQEVILRCVPISNHLYFYWYRQILGQKVEFLVSFYNNEISEKSEIFDDQFSVERPDGSNFTLKIRSTKLEDSAMYFCASKWTITETQYFGPGTRLLVL.